A selection of T cell receptor beta chains follows, all from one sample in a study of control samples from healthy donors and cancer patients. The repertoire was sequenced with immunoSEQ multiplex PCR; TCRdb's copy has only in-frame clones and lacks some. Of about 220,000 clones listed, around 94% were seen once; the top ten hold about 1.6%. The sample comprised blood. The origin of the receptors is a man aged 45 to 65 in good health. Both conserved end residues are part of each CDR3. Each record gives: V gene, J gene, D gene, clone size, CDR3 protein, CDR3 DNA. A D gene is named only where the DNA matches it firmly. Size is stated for part of the rows, as once, few or many counts, or as a class when the clone is expanded.

>TRBV5-1|TRBJ2-3|TRBD1|NA
CASSSRTGGDTQYF
TGCGCCAGCAGCTCTAGGACAGGGGGAGATACGCAGTATTTT
>TRBV7-2|TRBJ1-5|TRBD1|NA
CASSLGQGAGQPQHF
TGTGCCAGCAGCTTAGGACAGGGGGCGGGTCAGCCCCAGCATTTT
>TRBV28|TRBJ1-2|NA|NA
CASSLRGGMGYTF
TGTGCCAGCAGTTTACGAGGGGGTATGGGCTACACCTTC
>TRBV5-1|TRBJ2-5|TRBD2|NA
CASSGAGGDGETQYF
TGCGCCAGCTCCGGGGCGGGGGGGGACGGAGAGACCCAGTACTTC
>TRBV6-6|TRBJ1-6|NA|NA
CASSRSTGTSSYNSPLHF
TGTGCCAGCAGCCGAAGCACTGGGACGAGCTCCTATAATTCACCCCTCCACTTT
>TRBV28|TRBJ1-1|TRBD1|NA
CASRRTGVFVAFF
TGTGCCAGCAGACGGACAGGAGTTTTTGTGGCTTTCTTT
>TRBV18|TRBJ2-3|TRBD1|NA
CASSPPKGQGARGTDTQYF
TGTGCCAGCTCACCACCGAAGGGACAGGGGGCTCGGGGCACAGATACGCAGTATTTT
>TRBV19|TRBJ1-5|NA|NA
CASSLRGVSGNQPQHF
TGTGCCAGTAGTTTAAGGGGGGTAAGCGGCAATCAGCCCCAGCATTTT
>TRBV3-1/TRBV3-2|TRBJ2-7|NA|NA
CASSQKPGPGVTEDSYEQYF
TGTGCCAGCAGCCAAAAACCGGGTCCTGGGGTCACAGAAGATTCCTACGAGCAGTACTTC
>TRBV9|TRBJ1-4|NA|NA
CASSVGQTGEKLFF
TGTGCCAGCAGCGTCGGCCAGACGGGTGAAAAACTGTTTTTT
>TRBV7-3|TRBJ1-1|NA|NA
CASSPKGDRVNTEAFF
TGTGCCAGCAGCCCGAAGGGGGATCGGGTGAACACTGAAGCTTTCTTT
>TRBV5-1|TRBJ2-3|NA|NA
CASSNRQDTDTQYF
TGCGCCAGCAGCAATCGACAGGACACAGATACGCAGTATTTT
>TRBV4-1|TRBJ1-2|NA|NA
CASTQGGEAYGYTF
TGCGCCAGCACCCAAGGGGGGGAGGCCTATGGCTACACCTTC
>TRBV3-1/TRBV3-2|TRBJ2-1|NA|NA
CASSQGLASNEQFF
TGTGCCAGCAGCCAAGGGCTAGCGTCCAATGAGCAGTTCTTC
>TRBV28|TRBJ1-5|TRBD1|NA
CASSLLRTGISNQPQHF
TGTGCCAGCAGTTTGCTCAGGACAGGGATTAGCAATCAGCCCCAGCATTTT
>TRBV6-6|TRBJ2-5|NA|NA
CASSYAQPQETQYF
TGTGCCAGCAGTTACGCACAGCCCCAAGAGACCCAGTACTTC
>TRBV9|TRBJ1-6|TRBD1|once
CASSGIRQGSPLHF
TGTGCCAGCAGCGGAATAAGACAGGGGTCACCCCTCCACTTT
>TRBV19|TRBJ2-1|TRBD2|NA
CASSIGGGSLNEQFF
TGTGCCAGTAGTATAGGCGGGGGTTCCTTGAATGAGCAGTTCTTC
>TRBV10-3|TRBJ2-6|NA|NA
CATEGTGANVLTF
TGTGCCACGGAGGGGACTGGGGCCAACGTCCTGACTTTC
>TRBV28|TRBJ1-1|NA|NA
CASSPQGYTEAFF
TGTGCCAGCAGTCCGCAGGGGTACACTGAAGCTTTCTTT
>TRBV24-1|TRBJ1-1|NA|NA
CASSGGNTEAFF
TGTGCCAGTAGTGGAGGGAACACTGAAGCTTTCTTT
>TRBV5-1|TRBJ1-4|NA|NA
CASSLGQGYEKLFF
TGCGCCAGCAGCTTGGGGCAGGGGTACGAAAAACTGTTTTTT
>TRBV6-2/TRBV6-3|TRBJ2-5|TRBD2|NA
CASSYSPSGGRETQYF
TGTGCCAGCAGTTACTCACCTAGCGGGGGGAGAGAGACCCAGTACTTC
>TRBV14|TRBJ2-3|NA|once
CASSRSITDTQYF
TGTGCCAGCAGCCGGTCTATCACAGATACGCAGTATTTT
>TRBV6-5|TRBJ1-3|NA|NA
CASFPRESGNTIYF
TGTGCCAGCTTTCCTAGGGAATCCGGAAACACCATATATTTT
>TRBV3-1/TRBV3-2|TRBJ2-2|TRBD1|NA
CASRGTGHTGELFF
TGTGCCAGCAGAGGGACAGGGCACACCGGGGAGCTGTTTTTT
>TRBV12-3/TRBV12-4|TRBJ1-4|NA|NA
CASSNQVAEKLFF
TGTGCCAGCAGTAACCAGGTGGCTGAAAAACTGTTTTTT
>TRBV6-5|TRBJ2-7|NA|NA
CASSYGREQYF
TGTGCCAGCAGTTACGGACGGGAGCAGTACTTC
>TRBV5-5|TRBJ1-1|TRBD1|NA
CASSRRQGNTEAFF
TGTGCCAGCAGTCGTCGACAGGGAAACACTGAAGCTTTCTTT
>TRBV28|TRBJ2-5|TRBD2|NA
CASSLAGGYQETQYF
TGTGCCAGCAGTTTAGCGGGGGGGTACCAAGAGACCCAGTACTTC
>TRBV4-2|TRBJ2-7|NA|NA
CASSQEGPYEQYF
TGTGCCAGCAGCCAAGAGGGACCCTACGAGCAGTACTTC
>TRBV2|TRBJ1-1|NA|once
CASRETGNTEAFF
TGTGCCAGCCGAGAGACAGGCAACACTGAAGCTTTCTTT
>TRBV11-2|TRBJ1-1|NA|NA
CASSLLPGEAFF
TGTGCCAGCAGCTTACTGCCAGGGGAAGCTTTCTTT
>TRBV19|TRBJ1-3|NA|NA
CASSIPGSGNTIYF
TGTGCCAGTAGTATCCCGGGGTCTGGAAACACCATATATTTT
>TRBV5-4|TRBJ2-2|NA|NA
CASSLQGVTGELFF
TGTGCCAGCAGCCTCCAGGGTGTCACCGGGGAGCTGTTTTTT
>TRBV3-1/TRBV3-2|TRBJ2-1|NA|NA
CASSQGRTIGQFF
TGTGCCAGCAGCCAAGGCCGAACAATAGGGCAGTTCTTC
>TRBV2|TRBJ1-5|NA|NA
CASSGGVGPQHF
TGTGCCAGCAGTGGGGGAGTTGGGCCCCAGCATTTT
>TRBV5-1|TRBJ2-7|NA|NA
CASSLATGRHYEQYF
TGCGCCAGCAGCTTGGCCACGGGTCGCCACTACGAGCAGTACTTC
>TRBV18|TRBJ1-2|TRBD1|NA
CASSETGDGYTF
TGTGCCAGCTCAGAAACAGGGGATGGCTACACCTTC
>TRBV5-1|TRBJ2-1|NA|NA
CASSLGQGGDEQFF
TGCGCCAGCAGCTTGGGACAGGGAGGAGATGAGCAGTTCTTC
>TRBV14|TRBJ1-6|NA|NA
CASSRGQAYNSPLHF
TGTGCCAGCAGCCGGGGGCAGGCCTATAATTCACCCCTCCACTTT
>TRBV7-6|TRBJ1-1|NA|NA
CASSLAGAWNTEAFF
TGTGCCAGCAGCTTAGCCGGAGCCTGGAACACTGAAGCTTTCTTT
>TRBV7-9|TRBJ1-2|NA|NA
CASSFIPGQSPYAF
TGTGCCAGCAGCTTCATTCCGGGACAAAGCCCCTACGCCTTC
>TRBV7-9|TRBJ1-4|NA|NA
CASSSPWDADEKLFF
TGTGCCAGCAGCTCCCCGTGGGACGCCGATGAAAAACTGTTTTTT
>TRBV5-6|TRBJ1-1|NA|NA
CASSLPGGWEMNTEAFF
TGTGCCAGCAGCCTGCCCGGGGGCTGGGAGATGAACACTGAAGCTTTCTTT
>TRBV19|TRBJ2-6|NA|NA
CASSTPGGAGANVLTF
TGTGCCAGTAGTACCCCGGGCGGGGCCGGGGCCAACGTCCTGACTTTC
>TRBV6-5|TRBJ1-1|NA|NA
CASSSSIGAEAFF
TGTGCCAGCAGTTCAAGCATAGGGGCTGAAGCTTTCTTT
>TRBV27|TRBJ2-2|NA|NA
CASSLVWNTGELFF
TGTGCCAGCAGTTTAGTTTGGAACACCGGGGAGCTGTTTTTT
>TRBV30|TRBJ1-5|NA|NA
CAWNGGINQPQHF
TGTGCCTGGAACGGGGGAATCAATCAGCCCCAGCATTTT
>TRBV5-1|TRBJ1-6|NA|NA
CASSLGPGAYNSPLHF
TGCGCCAGCAGCTTGGGGCCAGGGGCCTATAATTCACCCCTCCACTTT
>TRBV2|TRBJ2-2|NA|NA
CASSRVRGTGELFF
TGTGCCAGCAGCAGGGTACGCGGCACCGGGGAGCTGTTTTTT
>TRBV4-1|TRBJ2-1|NA|NA
CASSHGSSYNEQFF
TGCGCCAGCAGCCACGGGTCATCTTACAATGAGCAGTTCTTC
>TRBV7-2|TRBJ2-3|NA|NA
CASSFWGGRATDTQYF
TGTGCCAGCAGCTTTTGGGGGGGGCGGGCCACAGATACGCAGTATTTT